One and the same sample provided the 21 T cell receptor beta chains below, sequenced in a study of molecular identifiers for immune sequencing clone quantification. MiXCR, applied by TCRdb to the PCR reads, yields one record per CDR3 protein. In the table there are fewer than 45,000 distinct CDR3 sequences, over 15% of which are singletons. Material: naive CD8+ T cells from blood, with Jurkat cell RNA spiked in. Subset noted: FACS-sorted CD8+CD4-CCR7+CD45RA+ naive T cells. Receptors originate from a human donor in good health. Some libraries in this study had Jurkat cell RNA spiked in.

The rearrangement uses TRBV3-1 and TRBJ2-1, with 9 bases identical to TRBD2. The junction had 4 bases not matched to a gene; V was cut back by 1 base and J by 6 bases. The CDR3 extends over 15 amino acids. Germline-derived CDR1 and CDR2 are LGHDT and YNNKEL (reference sequence). The CDR3 DNA is TGTGCCAGCAGCCAAGGCCTAGCGGGGACCAATGAGCAGTTCTTC. Its protein product is CASSQGLAGTNEQFF.

In the case of this clonotype: A much larger clone is a single base away; this may be a read error. This chain connects TRBV20-1 to TRBJ1-1, with D unresolved. Trimming took 5 bases from V and 3 from J, leaving 16 bases between them. Germline CDR1 reads DFQATT; CDR2 reads SNEGSKA (reference sequence). The CDR3 spans 14 residues. CDR3: CSADDWAQYTEAFF. The CDR3 region has the DNA TGCAGTGCTGACGACTGGGCCCAGTACACTGAAGCTTTCTTT.

This clonotype was detected many times. The rearrangement joins TRBV19 to TRBJ1-5; D may be TRBD1 (5 bases). This CDR3 region has 13 residues. Germline V gene sequence: CDR1 LNHDA, CDR2 SQIVND (reference sequence). Trimming cost V 3 bases and J 6 bases, with 9 bases left between them. The CDR3 DNA is TGTGCCAGTAGTATGGGGGGAGGTCAGCCCCAGCATTTT. This encodes CASSMGGGQPQHF.

In this sample, this clonotype turned up many times. The chain recombines TRBV6-2 or TRBV6-3 with TRBJ1-1; a weak D match, TRBD1 (5 bases). Per the germline V gene, CDR1 is MNHEY and CDR2 is SVGEGT. V was trimmed by 5 bases and J by 6 bases, leaving 22 bases between them. The CDR3 is 16 residues long. The CDR3 sequence is CASSLTQGGGVSEAFF. DNA for the CDR3: TGTGCCAGCAGTCTCACGCAGGGTGGAGGAGTGTCTGAAGCTTTCTTT.

This clonotype was observed at least ten times. The chain joins TRBV6-5 to TRBJ2-3, with 7 positions matching TRBD1. The trim removed 8 bases at V and 2 bases at J, leaving 7 bases unmatched. Germline CDR1 reads MNHEY; CDR2 reads SVGAGI. CDR3 length: 14 residues. CDR3 nucleotide sequence: TGTGCCAGCGCAGACAGGGCGCCCACAGATACGCAGTATTTT. It is translated as CASADRAPTDTQYF.

This clonotype showed up many times. This chain links TRBV5-6 with TRBJ2-2; D not resolved. V lost 2 bases and J lost 4, with 9 bases in between. Germline CDR1 SGHDT, CDR2 YYEEEE. There are 14 residues in the CDR3. CDR3: CASSFLYPTGELFF. The CDR3 nucleotides are TGTGCCAGCAGCTTCCTCTACCCCACCGGGGAGCTGTTTTTT.

Ten or more counts support this clonotype. The gene calls are TRBV6-2 or TRBV6-3 and TRBJ2-7, with D perhaps TRBD2 (6 bases). Germline CDR1 and CDR2: MNHEY and SVGEGT. The V and J ends lost 6 bases and 3 bases respectively, with 18 bases between them. The CDR3 length is 15 residues. CDR3 loop: CASSILASTVYEQYF. The CDR3 DNA reads TGTGCCAGCAGCATCCTAGCGAGTACGGTCTACGAGCAGTACTTC.

The J gene is TRBJ2-3, the V gene TRBV4-3; 9 bases align to TRBD2. Germline CDR1 LGHNA, CDR2 YSLEER. J lost 4 bases, V lost 0 bases, and 8 bases had no gene match. This CDR3 is built from 17 residues. This chain's CDR3 is CASSQDWAGGPPDTQYF. The DNA for the CDR3 is TGCGCCAGCAGCCAAGATTGGGCGGGAGGGCCTCCAGATACGCAGTATTTT.

This clonotype was recorded many times. This chain links TRBV14 with TRBJ1-5; maybe TRBD1 (6 bases). The CDR3 runs to 16 residues. Trimming cost V 1 base and J 7 bases, with 17 bases left between them. The germline V gene has CDR1 SGHDN and CDR2 FVKESK. The CDR3 DNA is TGTGCCAGCAGCCAAGGAAACAGGGTCGCCCCCCAGCCCCAGCATTTT. Encoded protein: CASSQGNRVAPQPQHF. Based on the CDR3 plus reference TRBV14 and TRBJ1-5, the full variable domain is EAGVTQFPSHSVIEKGQTVTLRCDPISGHDNLYWYRRVMGKEIKFLLHFVKESKQDESGMPNNRFLAERTGGTYSTLKVQPAELEDSGVYFCASSQGNRVAPQPQHFGDGTRLSIL.

This clonotype has more than one count but fewer than ten. A much larger clone is a single base away; this may be a read error. The genes are TRBV6-5 and TRBJ2-2; D is uncertain. Trimming stripped 2 bases from V and 5 bases from J, with 3 bases between. Per the germline V gene, CDR1 is MNHEY and CDR2 is SVGAGI. CDR3 size: 12 residues. CDR3 protein: CASSYGTGELFF. DNA for the CDR3: TGTGCCAGCAGTTACGGGACCGGGGAGCTGTTTTTT.

This chain links TRBV6-2 or TRBV6-3 with TRBJ1-4; possible D gene TRBD1, 6 bases. The V gene's germline CDR1 is MNHEY and CDR2 SVGEGT. This CDR3 region has 17 residues. The V gene lost 4 bases and the J gene lost 0 bases, with 15 bases spanning the gap. In DNA form, the CDR3 reads TGTGCCAGCAGTTCTGGGGACACCAATGCAACTAATGAAAAACTGTTTTTT. Its protein is CASSSGDTNATNEKLFF.

The rearrangement joins TRBV29-1 to TRBJ2-3, with D perhaps matching TRBD2 (5 bases). Trimming shortened V by 2 bases and J by 0 bases, and 9 bases separated the two germline ends. The CDR3 consists of 14 residues. Per the germline V gene, CDR1 is SQVTM and CDR2 is ANQGSEA. CDR3 sequence: CSVEREKSTDTQYF. In DNA form, the CDR3 reads TGCAGCGTTGAAAGGGAGAAAAGCACAGATACGCAGTATTTT.

This clonotype was seen at least ten times. The chain links TRBV27 to TRBJ1-1; D unresolved. This CDR3 is 13 amino acids long. Germline CDR1 MNHEY, CDR2 SMNVEV (reference sequence). V shed 6 bases and J shed 6 bases, with 14 bases lying between them. CDR3: CASRSQLIPEAFF. The DNA for the CDR3 is TGTGCCAGCAGATCTCAACTAATCCCTGAAGCTTTCTTT.

Notes on this clonotype: With a much larger clone just one base away, this may be a read error. J is TRBJ2-7 and V is TRBV25-1; the match to TRBD1 covers 9 bases. Germline V gives CDR1 MGHDK, CDR2 SYGVNS. CDR3 length: 15 residues. CDR3 in DNA: TGTGCCAGCAGTGTAGGGACAGGGCCTTCCTACGGGCAGTACTTC. It translates to CASSVGTGPSYGQYF.

This rearrangement joins TRBV11-2 to TRBJ2-7, with unresolved D. This CDR3 is built from 15 residues. V lost 1 base and J lost 1, with 11 bases in between. The germline V gene has CDR1 SGHAT and CDR2 FQNNGV. The CDR3 DNA sequence: TGTGCCAGCAGCTTAGGCCCGGGCAGTTCCTACGAGCAGTACTTC. Translation: CASSLGPGSSYEQYF.

At least ten counts were recorded for this clonotype. The chain couples TRBV7-2 to TRBJ2-5; TRBD2 agrees at 10 bases. V dropped 1 base and J dropped 5; count of bases not matched to a gene: 4. Looked up from germline, CDR1 is SGHTA and CDR2 is FQGNSA. The CDR3 sequence is 15 residues long. The CDR3 region is CASSLEAGGWETQYF. The CDR3 region has the DNA TGTGCCAGCAGCTTAGAAGCGGGGGGGTGGGAGACCCAGTACTTC. Looking up the rest from reference TRBV7-2 and TRBJ2-5 gives the full variable domain: GAGVSQSPSNKVTEKGKDVELRCDPISGHTALYWYRQSLGQGLEFLIYFQGNSAPDKSGLPSDRFSAERTGGSVSTLTIQRTQQEDSAVYLCASSLEAGGWETQYFGPGTRLLVL.

Many counts were recorded for this clonotype. The chain has TRBV7-2 and TRBJ2-1; possible D gene TRBD2, 5 bases. V was pared by 5 bases and J by 0 bases, with 8 bases between. Germline V CDR1 and CDR2: SGHTA, FQGNSA. The CDR3 has 14 amino acids. The CDR3 loop reads CASSPLGSYNEQFF. The CDR3 DNA is TGTGCCAGCAGCCCACTAGGCTCCTACAATGAGCAGTTCTTC.

About this clonotype itself: Since a much larger clone is just one base distant, this may be a read error. This sequence joins TRBV2 and TRBJ2-7; 11 bases are shared with TRBD2. V lost 9 bases to trimming and J lost 8 bases; unmatched junction nucleotides: 9. The CDR3 spans 13 residues. The germline gives CDR1 SNHLY, CDR2 FYNNEI. CDR3 region: CASTGGTSGKQYF. The DNA of the CDR3 is TGTGCCAGTACGGGCGGGACTAGCGGTAAGCAGTACTTC.

This clonotype showed up many times. The V gene is TRBV20-1, the J gene TRBJ2-7; TRBD2 matches at 11 bases. Germline V gives CDR1 DFQATT, CDR2 SNEGSKA (reference sequence). V gave up 6 bases and J gave up 4 bases; unmatched junction bases: 5. There are 13 residues in the CDR3. In nucleotides, the CDR3 is TGCAGTGCCCACCCTAGCGGGGGGTACGAGCAGTACTTC. Protein sequence: CSAHPSGGYEQYF.

The table lists this clonotype with many counts. This chain joins TRBV29-1 and TRBJ2-7, with 12 bases lining up with TRBD2. The CDR3 loop spans 16 amino acids. From germline, CDR1 is SQVTM and CDR2 ANQGSEA. With V trimmed by 6 bases and J by 7 bases, 16 bases remained unmatched. CDR3 sequence: CSVLGLAGYAAREQYF. The DNA of the CDR3 is TGCAGCGTGTTAGGACTAGCGGGATACGCAGCGCGGGAGCAGTACTTC.

The sample holds many counts of this clonotype. A junction boundary mismatches the germline segment, possibly from a read error. CDR3: CASSLGLAGYEQYF. The DNA of the CDR3 is TGTGCCAGCAGCTTAGGACTAGCGGGGTACGAGCAGTACTTC. The V gene is TRBV12-3 or TRBV12-4, the J gene TRBJ2-7; 12 bases line up with TRBD2. The CDR3 length is 14 residues.